This record covers a single T cell receptor (beta chain). Its antigen is not known. The cDNA had a unique molecular identifier and a template-switch universal primer site. TCRdb re-called the 5' RACE reads through MiXCR, storing one row per CDR3 protein. The sample carries fewer than 550,000 distinct CDR3 sequences, 12% to 15% recorded once. The entry originates in a study of identical twins. The study's findings and limits: In cord blood, abundant beta clonotypes had fewer insertions; memory showed no trend.

CDR3 size: 14 residues. The germline gives CDR1 SNHLY, CDR2 FYNNEI. The V and J ends lost 5 bases and 0 bases respectively, with 9 bases between them. These data were also filed under a second study, of yellow fever vaccine responses in identical twins. From that report: Reportedly, twins' vaccine T cell responses looked partly convergent and partly personalized.

The sequence was obtained from a woman aged 18-29 years in good health. The J gene is TRBJ2-3, the V gene TRBV2; no clear D gene. The sequenced material came from CD4+ T cells sorted from blood. CDR3 amino acids: CASSITTSTDTQYF. CDR3 in DNA: TGTGCCAGCAGTATAACGACTAGCACAGATACGCAGTATTTT.